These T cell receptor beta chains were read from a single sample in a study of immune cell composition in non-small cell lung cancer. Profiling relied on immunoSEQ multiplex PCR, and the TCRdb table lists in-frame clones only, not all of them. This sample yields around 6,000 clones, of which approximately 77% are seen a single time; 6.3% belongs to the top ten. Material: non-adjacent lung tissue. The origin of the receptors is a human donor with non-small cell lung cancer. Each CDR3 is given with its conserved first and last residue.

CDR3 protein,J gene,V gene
CASSAQDSAYEQYF,TRBJ2-7,TRBV13
CAILQRQEESYEQYF,TRBJ2-7,TRBV19
CASSIRTSGLNEQFF,TRBJ2-1,TRBV19
CASSSWTSGRGYF,TRBJ2-3,TRBV27
CASSFLIAGGNEQFF,TRBJ2-1,TRBV5-4
CASSLGQPQNYGYTF,TRBJ1-2,TRBV5-1
CASSPLGEAQETQYF,TRBJ2-5,TRBV7-7
CASSESWSGGMGDTQYF,TRBJ2-3,TRBV6-1
CAWIRGNSPLHF,TRBJ1-6,TRBV30
CAGRENYGYTF,TRBJ1-2,TRBV6-5
CASSTRQGQQPQHF,TRBJ1-5,TRBV28
CASSLNRGTSYEQYF,TRBJ2-7,TRBV7-8
CASSRGTSGTDTQYF,TRBJ2-3,TRBV27
CSVGDFSYEQYF,TRBJ2-7,TRBV29-1
CASSLRTSGGAVNEQFF,TRBJ2-1,TRBV27
CSVELGRMNTEAFF,TRBJ1-1,TRBV29-1
CASSLFRNTGAGANVLTF,TRBJ2-6,TRBV7-2
CASSLAENQPQHF,TRBJ1-5,TRBV7-7
CASSFSTSPTYEQYF,TRBJ2-7,TRBV28
CASRGGRAYEQYF,TRBJ2-7,TRBV5-1
CASSRWTGHGYGYTF,TRBJ1-2,TRBV19
CASTRQGDYGYTF,TRBJ1-2,TRBV19
CASSQGAINYGYTF,TRBJ1-2,TRBV4-3
CSVARGVVKTQYF,TRBJ2-5,TRBV29-1
CASTLSGTGEWEQYF,TRBJ2-7,TRBV28
CASVPVYEQYF,TRBJ2-7,TRBV14
CASSLAGTGSHGYTF,TRBJ1-2,TRBV7-9
CASSYRGPNTGELFF,TRBJ2-2,TRBV6-5
CASTGVHSGANVLTF,TRBJ2-6,TRBV19
CASSLVGLAGFF,TRBJ2-1,TRBV7-2
CASRPVTEETQYF,TRBJ2-5,TRBV5-1
CASSPNKETQYF,TRBJ2-5,TRBV5-4
CASSQGQGNTEAFF,TRBJ1-1,TRBV6-5
CASSQETGALSLLNTEAFF,TRBJ1-1,TRBV4-3
CASQAGGAAKNIQYF,TRBJ2-4,TRBV7-9
CASSLVRRGEADTQYF,TRBJ2-3,TRBV7-2
CSVSSGTDTQYF,TRBJ2-3,TRBV29-1
CASSFSGTKLTYEQYF,TRBJ2-7,TRBV5-6
CASRDRDRDGYTF,TRBJ1-2,TRBV6-1
CASSSQGAQADTQYF,TRBJ2-3,TRBV11-3
CASSQEEGDLEQYF,TRBJ2-7,TRBV4-1
CASSLNGQGGQPQHF,TRBJ1-5,TRBV5-5
CASTRPGTGGTEAFF,TRBJ1-1,TRBV11-2
CATSRDAGNEQYF,TRBJ2-7,TRBV15
CASSFTGTYEQYF,TRBJ2-7,TRBV11-2